The 10 T cell receptor beta chains presented below share a single source sample, sequenced in a study of T cells in Graves' hyperthyroidism and ophthalmopathy. Amplified regions were TCR beta CDR3 sequences from RNA transcripts. HTBI primers were used for first-round RT-PCR of the TCR CDR3. TCRdb processed the multiplex PCR reads anew with MiXCR; each CDR3 protein has one entry. The sample includes 550,000 to 800,000 distinct CDR3 sequences, around a sixth of them seen just once. Sample: blood. The receptors here all came from a man aged 50 or older with Graves' hyperthyroidism.

The CDR3: CASSTDRVTEAFF. In DNA form, the CDR3 reads TGTGCCAGCAGTACGGACAGGGTGACTGAAGCTTTCTTT. The V and J genes are TRBV28 and TRBJ1-1; 8 positions agree with TRBD1. The CDR3 is 13 residues long. Germline V gene sequence: CDR1 MDHEN, CDR2 SYDVKM. Trimming took 5 bases from V and 5 from J; bases not matched to a gene: 4.

A remark on this clonotype: A single base separates this from a much larger clone, so it may be a read error. The rearrangement joins TRBV4-1 to TRBJ1-2; D might be TRBD1 (5 bases). CDR1 and CDR2 (germline): MGHRA, YSYEKL. This CDR3 has 15 residues. Written as DNA, the CDR3 is TGCGCCAACAGCCAAGGTGTGGGGGTCAACTATGGCTACACCTTC. This encodes CANSQGVGVNYGYTF.

This clonotype was seen at least ten times. The rearrangement links TRBV12-3 or TRBV12-4 to TRBJ1-5; the match to TRBD1 covers 7 bases. The CDR3 is 15 residues long. Trimming removed 5 bases from V and 0 bases from J; junction bases left unmatched: 4. In DNA form, the CDR3 reads TGTGCCAGCAGTCCAACAGGGGCTAGCAATCAGCCCCAGCATTTT. Encoded protein: CASSPTGASNQPQHF.

The rearrangement links TRBV27 to TRBJ1-1, with D perhaps matching TRBD1 (5 bases). This CDR3 is built from 13 residues. Per the germline V gene, CDR1 is MNHEY and CDR2 is SMNVEV (reference sequence). The V gene lost 6 bases and the J gene lost 4 bases, with 12 bases spanning the gap. This CDR3 is CASSRRGTTEAFF. Here the CDR3 DNA reads TGTGCCAGCAGCCGGAGAGGGACCACTGAAGCTTTCTTT.

This clonotype was recorded many times. The chain recombines TRBV28 with TRBJ2-7; the D gene could be TRBD1 or TRBD2 (5 bases each). CDR3 size: 13 residues. The V gene lost 7 bases and the J gene lost 7 bases, with 17 bases spanning the gap. CDR1 and CDR2 from the germline V gene are MDHEN and SYDVKM. The CDR3 here is CASNRGRVAEQYF. CDR3 nucleotide sequence: TGTGCCAGCAACCGGGGCAGGGTTGCGGAGCAGTACTTC.

In its sample, this clonotype was seen many times. This chain links TRBV12-3 or TRBV12-4 with TRBJ1-6; maybe TRBD1 (6 bases). The CDR3 is 13 residues long. The V end lost 6 bases, the J end lost 9 bases, and 12 bases lay between the germline ends. This CDR3 is CASRDRFSSPLHF. CDR3 bases: TGTGCCAGCAGAGACAGGTTCAGTTCACCCCTCCACTTT.

This clonotype was detected ten times or more. This sequence joins TRBV12-3 or TRBV12-4 and TRBJ2-6; TRBD1 agrees at 9 bases. The CDR3 contains 17 residues. V lost 5 bases and J lost 1; bases outside the gene matches: 6. CDR3 amino acids: CASSPRQGVSGANVLTF. CDR3 coding DNA: TGTGCCAGCAGTCCCCGACAGGGGGTATCTGGGGCCAACGTCCTGACTTTC.

This clonotype has at least ten counts. The rearrangement uses TRBV19 and TRBJ2-7, with TRBD1 identical over 10 bases. CDR1 is LNHDA and CDR2 is SQIVND in the germline V gene (reference sequence). V was pared by 7 bases and J by 3 bases, with 9 bases of the junction left unmatched. The CDR3 consists of 15 residues. Here the CDR3 reads CASTLGQGKGYEQYF. Here the CDR3 DNA reads TGTGCCAGTACCTTGGGACAGGGGAAGGGCTACGAGCAGTACTTC.

V and J are TRBV11-2 and TRBJ2-7; D might be TRBD1 or TRBD2, each matching 5 bases. The V and J ends lost 0 bases and 2 bases respectively, with 8 bases between them. Germline V lookup: CDR1 SGHAT, CDR2 FQNNGV. The CDR3 spans 14 residues. In DNA form, the CDR3 reads TGTGCCAGCAGCTTAGAGGGGGATCCCTACGAGCAGTACTTC. Translation gives CASSLEGDPYEQYF.

The V call is TRBV19, the J call TRBJ2-2, with D possibly being TRBD1 or TRBD2 (7 bases each). The CDR3 has 14 amino acids. V lost 7 bases, J lost 7 bases, and 16 bases lay in between. The germline gives CDR1 LNHDA, CDR2 SQIVND (reference sequence). CDR3 coding DNA: TGTGCCAGTACCCGACCCAGGGGGGGCGGGGAGCTGTTTTTT. It yields the protein CASTRPRGGGELFF.